Here is one T cell receptor beta chain with its context. The source of the sample is a study of T cell changes during pregnancy in multiple sclerosis. This table comes from immunoSEQ multiplex PCR, and its TCRdb copy is limited to in-frame clones, with some not included. The sample holds some 37,000 clones, around 90% seen once. The CDR3 spans 14 residues. V lost 1 base, J lost 6 bases, and 12 bases lay in between. Germline CDR1 reads SGHTA; CDR2 reads FQGNSA. The clonotype originates from a female donor in good health, enrolled as a control in a pregnancy study. The source was CD4+ T cells from peripheral blood mononuclear cells, collected after pregnancy. The chain has TRBV7-2 and TRBJ2-5, with D possibly being TRBD1 (5 bases). CDR3 nucleotides: TGTGCCAGCAGCTTAGGGACAACGAGTAAGACCCAGTACTTC. Amino acids: CASSLGTTSKTQYF.